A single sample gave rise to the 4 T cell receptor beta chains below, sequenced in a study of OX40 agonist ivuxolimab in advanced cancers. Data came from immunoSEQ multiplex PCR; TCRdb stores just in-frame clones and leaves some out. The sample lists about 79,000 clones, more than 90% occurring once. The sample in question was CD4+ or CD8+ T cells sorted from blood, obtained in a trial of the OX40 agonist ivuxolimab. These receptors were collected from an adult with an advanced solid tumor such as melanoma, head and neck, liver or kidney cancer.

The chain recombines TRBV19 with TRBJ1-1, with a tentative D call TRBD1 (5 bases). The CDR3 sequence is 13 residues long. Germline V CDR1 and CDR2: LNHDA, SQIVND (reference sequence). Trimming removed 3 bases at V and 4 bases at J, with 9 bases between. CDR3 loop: CASSIYGGTEAFF. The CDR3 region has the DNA TGTGCCAGTAGTATCTACGGGGGCACTGAAGCTTTCTTT.

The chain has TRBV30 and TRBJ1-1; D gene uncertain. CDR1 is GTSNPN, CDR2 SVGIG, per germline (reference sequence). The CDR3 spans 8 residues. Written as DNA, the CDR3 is TGTGTTGGTCAACATGCTTTCTTT. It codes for CVGQHAFF.

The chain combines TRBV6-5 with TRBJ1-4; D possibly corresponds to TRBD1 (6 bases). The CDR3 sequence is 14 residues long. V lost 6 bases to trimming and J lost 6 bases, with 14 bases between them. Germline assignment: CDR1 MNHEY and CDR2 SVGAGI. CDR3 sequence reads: CASRVGGNYEKLFF. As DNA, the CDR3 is TGTGCCAGCAGGGTGGGGGGCAATTATGAAAAACTGTTTTTT.

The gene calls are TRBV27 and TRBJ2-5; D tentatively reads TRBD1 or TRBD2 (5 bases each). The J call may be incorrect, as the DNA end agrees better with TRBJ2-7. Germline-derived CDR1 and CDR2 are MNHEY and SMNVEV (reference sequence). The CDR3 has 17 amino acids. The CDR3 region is CASSKGISGTGAFEQYF. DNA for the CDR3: TGTGCCAGCAGTAAGGGGATCTCCGGGACGGGCGCTTTCGAGCAGTACTTC.